This T cell receptor beta chain emerged from a study of T-cell memory formation after mild COVID-19 (TCRdb year 2021). For the study in its entirety: TCR sequence clusters from the two donors were found to be largely donor specific. In a couple of donors, T-cell clones that expanded and contracted after mild COVID-19 were followed by sequencing TCRalpha and TCRbeta repertoires longitudinally. Two young, previously healthy adult volunteers, one female and one male, were included in the cohort. The research as a whole found: Balanced CD4/CD8 phenotypes were observed for clones contracting from day 15 to 85, whereas a bias towards CD4+ was observed for a second wave of clones expanding from day 15 to 37. Contracting CD4+ clones turned up mainly in the CM and EM memory subsets, whereas EMRA was where CD8+ clones were enriched. SARS-CoV-2 specificity was not confirmed for the second-wave clones peaking on day 37. Only two mild cases were covered in the study, and larger cohorts including severe cases with pre-infection samples were considered necessary. Some responding clones were detected in pre-infection memory, suggesting pre-existing cross-reactive memory T cells joined the SARS-CoV-2 response.

Sequencing took place on an Illumina NovaSeq 6000. cDNA libraries for TCRalpha and TCRbeta were prepared by 5'RACE using constant-segment primers, with sample barcodes and unique molecular identifiers added. Trizol reagent was used to extract RNA from every sample. Libraries were amplified in two PCR steps, with a second sample barcode and Illumina TruSeq adapters added in the second step. Sequencing of libraries was performed on an Illumina NovaSeq with 2 x 150 bp paired-end reads. The original pipeline was this. Demultiplexing of reads and collapsing into UMI-guided consensus sequences were performed with migec v1.2.7. With mixcr v2.1.11, UMI consensuses were aligned to TRA and TRB V and J templates and assembled into clonotypes. A clonotype was counted as expanded or contracted only when both edgeR and NoisET called the clonotype significant, with the noise models trained on biological replicates. For edgeR calls, a false discovery rate-adjusted p below 0.01 and a log2 fold-change threshold of 1 were applied. As an exploratory analysis of dynamics, PCA with hierarchical clustering was applied to max-normalized trajectories of the 1000 most abundant clonotypes. Each responding clone was given a CD4 or CD8 phenotype based on the CD4+ and CD8+ repertoires, which had been sequenced separately. In-frame beta chains were kept once TCRdb had trimmed the public reads at Q25 with fastp and called clones with MiXCR. Every entry covers one CDR3 protein and lists the most common genes and DNA from its rows. TCRdb, not the original authors, processed these V and J calls. The sample yields over 70,000 distinct CDR3 sequences; about 12% were counted once. The top ten constitute approximately 26% of the sample.

PBMCs were isolated by Ficoll-Paque density gradient centrifugation. Notes on this clonotype: The antigen it binds to is not known. Within one base of it there is no much larger clone, and no base qualities were kept.

The source is an adult woman who had mild COVID-19 (a few samples of this study predate the infection). The sample titles of this study are shuffled in the database, so cell type and time point are left out; the donor was told from shared clones. The sequencing input was PBMCs or a T cell subset sorted from them (not recorded which).

The nucleotides are TGTGCCAGCAGTGAAGCAGGGGGTGGACGCGACGAGCAGTACTTC. Protein translation: CASSEAGGGRDEQYF. The sequence joins TRBV6-1 to TRBJ2-7; matching of 6 bases hints at TRBD1 as the D gene. The CDR3 contains 15 residues, cysteine and phenylalanine counted. Only the CDR3 portion is preserved as DNA: 45 bases, with reading frame beginning at the first base. CDR1 is given as MNHNS and CDR2 as SASEGT, both from the germline V gene. V was cut back by 0 bases and J by 5 bases, leaving a gap of 14 bases between them.